These T cell receptor beta chains were read from a single sample in a study of patients and donors after allogeneic stem cell transplantation. TCRdb itself ran the RT-PCR reads through MiXCR, one entry per CDR3 protein. The sample yields 50,000 to 60,000 distinct CDR3 sequences, 10% to 15% seen once. The sequenced sample consisted of blood, either unsorted or a sorted T cell fraction (not recorded which). The receptors come from a human donor who was either an allogeneic HSCT recipient or a stem cell or donor lymphocyte infusion donor (not recorded which). It is not recorded whose cells these are; they may come from a transplant donor. CDR3s include the opening cysteine and the closing phenylalanine or tryptophan.

J	V	CDR3
TRBJ2-3	TRBV10-2	CASRTVGGGGTDTQYF
TRBJ1-5	TRBV29-1	CSAMTGASNQPQHF
TRBJ2-1	TRBV20-1	CSARDFLLAGGSEQFF
TRBJ2-7	TRBV20-1	CSASDRAYEQYF
TRBJ2-2	TRBV6-2/TRBV6-3	CASSPPGGRGTGELFF
TRBJ1-5	TRBV27	CASSFPDQPQHF
TRBJ2-3	TRBV6-2/TRBV6-3	CASSYPPPTDTQYF
TRBJ1-1	TRBV7-9	CASSGGQSDTEAFF
TRBJ2-1	TRBV11-2	CASSLVGGDLNHF
TRBJ2-1	TRBV15	CATELAGGHENYNEQFF
TRBJ1-2	TRBV15	CATSNRRGGDYGYTF
TRBJ2-1	TRBV27	CASSLRPSRAYNEQFF
TRBJ1-6	TRBV25-1	CATRTVSGNSPLHF
TRBJ1-4	TRBV18	CASSPLGGDGEGKLFF
TRBJ2-1	TRBV12-3/TRBV12-4	CASRLTYYNEQFF
TRBJ1-1	TRBV29-1	CSVDLGQNTEAFF
TRBJ2-7	TRBV7-6	CASSPTSEGNPYEQYF
TRBJ2-1	TRBV6-5	CASSPGIYNEQFF
TRBJ2-3	TRBV5-6	CASSLVGTSGTDTQYF
TRBJ2-3	TRBV12-3/TRBV12-4	CASSFGQGGADTQYF
TRBJ2-1	TRBV6-5	CASSDPREGYSYNEQFF
TRBJ1-3	TRBV7-8	CASSLYVLAGSGNTIYF
TRBJ2-5	TRBV21-1	CASSNRQGQGQETQYF
TRBJ2-4	TRBV18	CASSPKTGNPRNIQYF
TRBJ2-3	TRBV12-3/TRBV12-4	CASSRDNWGTDTQYF
TRBJ2-1	TRBV5-1	CASRLAPDRVPDEQFF
TRBJ2-7	TRBV7-9	CASSSGDSVYSSYEQYF
TRBJ2-7	TRBV24-1	CATSEFYEQYF
TRBJ2-7	TRBV10-3	CAIKGLAGEGEQYF
TRBJ1-1	TRBV6-1	CASINTEAFF
TRBJ1-2	TRBV5-5	CASSLGSGSIYGYTF
TRBJ1-4	TRBV27	CASSPLWSWGEKLFF
TRBJ2-3	TRBV7-6	CASSPGPPAGRFSDTQYF
TRBJ2-5	TRBV7-9	CASSYPPGRAETQYF
TRBJ2-3	TRBV7-8	CASSFPPFRTSGDPDTQYF
TRBJ2-7	TRBV28	CASSPTDRGISYEQYF
TRBJ2-3	TRBV12-3/TRBV12-4	CASSPTGAWDTDTQYF
TRBJ2-2	TRBV30	CARDFPTGELFF
TRBJ2-3	TRBV5-1	CASTPTGGTDTQYF
TRBJ2-1	TRBV7-9	CASSLDRLLYNEQFF
TRBJ2-7	TRBV6-5	CASSYWTSGIYEQYF
TRBJ1-5	TRBV18	CASSRTVTNQPQHF
TRBJ1-4	TRBV20-1	CSARKGLGGEKLFF
TRBJ2-6	TRBV10-3	CAIRTGSGANVLTF
TRBJ2-7	TRBV2	CASSESLAEPVYEQYF
TRBJ2-1	TRBV11-2	CASSFRRTQFF
TRBJ1-5	TRBV5-4	CASSLGNQPQHF
TRBJ2-5	TRBV6-2/TRBV6-3	CASTRTGSGETQYF
TRBJ1-5	TRBV19	CASSIETRGKVHQPQHF
TRBJ1-1	TRBV10-3	CAISENTEAFF
TRBJ2-1	TRBV5-1	CASSLGVDEQFF
TRBJ1-1	TRBV29-1	CSVSVEMNTEAFF
TRBJ2-7	TRBV25-1	CASSEVGTGAEQYF
TRBJ2-1	TRBV25-1	CASRGTGGFEQFF
TRBJ2-3	TRBV4-2	CASSQDPQREGTDTQYF
TRBJ2-5	TRBV2	CASSEGTTVETQYF
TRBJ2-2	TRBV29-1	CSVDGQNTGELFF
TRBJ1-2	TRBV6-6	CASSYPDRLGGYTF
TRBJ2-1	TRBV4-2	CASSQDRSGGTYEQFF
TRBJ1-1	TRBV20-1	CSATSGTSNTEAFF